This T cell receptor beta chain is drawn from a study of shared clonotypes between healthy human individuals. Repertoires were generated with immunoSEQ multiplex PCR, while TCRdb's copy carries only in-frame clones and drops some. The sample includes about 980,000 clones, about three quarters seen only once; the top ten take roughly 1.5%. Only Caucasian adults living in Nashville, Tennessee made up the donor group. Findings and limits, study-wide: Generation probabilities of non-shared clonotypes were lower (relative to those shared by all four donors).

Concerning this clone: Its antigen is not known.

Germline CDR1 reads LGHNA; CDR2 reads YSLEER. This CDR3 has 18 amino acids. Trimming took 0 bases from V and 0 from J; bases not matched to a gene: 9. The chain is built from TRBV4-3 and TRBJ2-3; 7 positions match TRBD2. The receptor's source is a man younger than 30 in good health. The specimen sequenced was memory CD4+ T cells sorted from blood. As for subset: CD45RA-negative fraction. CDR3 sequence (DNA): TGCGCCAGCAGCCAAGATCTTGGGAGGGCTCAAAGCACAGATACGCAGTATTTT. Translated: CASSQDLGRAQSTDTQYF.